The 12 T cell receptor beta chains below come from one sample, sequenced in a study of lymphopenia after photon versus proton radiotherapy. Libraries were prepared by immunoSEQ multiplex PCR; TCRdb keeps only in-frame clonotypes and omits some of them. The data show about 160,000 clones, 88% seen once. Sequenced here: peripheral blood, sampled from a patient treated with photon-based radiotherapy. These receptors originate from a man in his fifties or sixties with gastric cancer.

This sequence joins TRBV27 and TRBJ2-1, with 12 bases that match TRBD2. CDR1 and CDR2 (germline): MNHEY, SMNVEV (reference sequence). CDR3 length: 15 residues. Trimming removed 5 bases from V and 9 bases from J; junction bases left unmatched: 8. The CDR3 DNA reads TGTGCCAGCAGTGCGACTAGCGGGAGAATCGTTGAGCAGTTCTTC. It encodes CASSATSGRIVEQFF.

The V call is TRBV28, the J call TRBJ2-3; D might be TRBD2 (6 bases). CDR1 is MDHEN and CDR2 is SYDVKM in the germline V gene. This CDR3 has 15 residues. V was clipped by 2 bases and J by 1 base, with 10 bases between them. CDR3 in amino acids: CASSLVSGRTDTQYF. For the CDR3, the DNA is TGTGCCAGCAGTTTAGTTAGCGGACGCACAGATACGCAGTATTTT.

The rearrangement uses TRBV27 and TRBJ1-2; D is perhaps TRBD1 (6 bases). Germline CDR1 is MNHEY and CDR2 is SMNVEV (reference sequence). This CDR3 is built from 14 residues. Deletions cut 6 bases from V and 6 bases from J, with 17 bases between. The CDR3 DNA sequence: TGTGCCAGCAGCCCTCGACAGGCTGGAAATGGCTACACCTTC. This codes for CASSPRQAGNGYTF.

The rearrangement joins TRBV4-3 to TRBJ1-5; D not resolved. Looked up from germline, CDR1 is LGHNA and CDR2 is YSLEER. Trimming pared 0 bases from V and 3 bases from J, leaving 6 bases between. The CDR3 runs to 14 residues. Written as DNA, the CDR3 is TGCGCCAGCAGCCAAGACGGGAACAATCAGCCCCAGCATTTT. Translated: CASSQDGNNQPQHF.

CDR3 sequence: CASSPPGQASYEQYF. CDR3 in DNA: TGTGCCAGCAGCCCTCCGGGACAGGCTTCCTACGAGCAGTACTTC. The chain employs TRBV5-6 and TRBJ2-7; TRBD1 matches 8 bases. CDR1 and CDR2 from the germline V gene are SGHDT and YYEEEE. V lost 4 bases, J lost 1 base, and 7 bases stayed unmatched. The CDR3 has 15 residues. The variable domain in full, completed from reference TRBV5-6 and TRBJ2-7, reads DAGVTQSPTHLIKTRGQQVTLRCSPKSGHDTVSWYQQALGQGPQFIFQYYEEEERQRGNFPDRFSGHQFPNYSSELNVNALLLGDSALYLCASSPPGQASYEQYFGPGTRLTVT.

This clone was observed a few times. The rearrangement links TRBV11-2 to TRBJ2-7; D not certain. The V and J ends lost 1 base and 2 bases respectively, with 12 bases between them. This CDR3 contains 15 residues. Germline CDR1 reads SGHAT; CDR2 reads FQNNGV. CDR3 sequence: CASSLVSRFTYEQYF. Here the CDR3 DNA reads TGTGCCAGCAGCTTAGTATCGCGGTTTACCTACGAGCAGTACTTC.

This sequence joins TRBV7-7 and TRBJ2-5; TRBD1 matches 9 bases. After removal of 1 base from V and 2 bases from J, the junction contained 8 bases not matched to a gene. The CDR3 is 17 amino acids. The germline V gene has CDR1 SSHAT and CDR2 FNYEAQ (reference sequence). The CDR3 DNA follows: TGTGCCAGCAGCTTAGGGACAGGGGCTAGTTTACAAGAGACCCAGTACTTC. This encodes CASSLGTGASLQETQYF.

CDR3 region: CASSPQAETGARRTEAFF. The DNA for the CDR3 is TGTGCCAGCAGCCCGCAAGCCGAGACAGGGGCGAGGAGAACTGAAGCTTTCTTT. The chain is built from TRBV5-4 and TRBJ1-1; 8 bases are a match to TRBD1. Trimming at V came to 4 bases and at J to 5 bases, leaving 19 bases not matched to a gene. Germline V gives CDR1 SGHNT, CDR2 YYREEE (reference sequence). The CDR3 contains 18 residues.

V is TRBV10-1 and J is TRBJ2-3; no firm D call. CDR1 is WNHNN, CDR2 SYGVQD, per germline (reference sequence). Trimming removed 5 bases from V and 0 bases from J, with 9 bases in between. This CDR3 has 14 residues. The CDR3 loop is CASSRSMSTDTQYF. The CDR3 DNA is TGCGCCAGCAGTAGAAGCATGAGCACAGATACGCAGTATTTT.

In its sample, this clone was seen once. The V gene is TRBV18, the J gene TRBJ1-2, with TRBD1 identical over 7 bases. The ends lost 3 bases at V and 3 bases at J; junction bases unmatched: 7. Germline V gene sequence: CDR1 KGHSH, CDR2 LQKENI. The CDR3 is made up of 15 amino acids. CDR3 residues: CASSPSQGVYYGYTF. The DNA of the CDR3 is TGTGCCAGCTCACCTAGTCAGGGGGTGTACTATGGCTACACCTTC.

The chain has TRBV18 and TRBJ1-3, with D perhaps TRBD1 (6 bases). Germline CDR1 KGHSH, CDR2 LQKENI. The length of the CDR3 is 16 residues. V was trimmed by 4 bases and J by 7 bases, leaving 20 bases between them. The CDR3 DNA sequence: TGTGCCAGCTCACTGGAGGCGGACAGTTTATCTAACACCATATATTTT. Encoded protein: CASSLEADSLSNTIYF.

The chain joins TRBV6-5 to TRBJ1-4, with 7 positions matching TRBD1. The CDR3 spans 13 residues. V shed 5 bases, J shed 6 bases, and the junction held 3 bases outside the gene matches. Germline V gives CDR1 MNHEY, CDR2 SVGAGI. CDR3 nucleotide sequence: TGTGCCAGCAGTCGAGACAGGGATGAAAAACTGTTTTTT. It is translated as CASSRDRDEKLFF.